This paragraph reports one T cell receptor (beta chain). The specificity of this receptor is unknown. No clone much larger than this one lies a single base away; base qualities are absent. This specimen belongs to a study of shared clonotypes between healthy human individuals (dated by TCRdb to between 2020 and 2021). In the study overall: A couple of women and a few men aged 18 to 49 years were included in the cohort. For each donor, three plates each were used for CD4 naive and CD4 memory, two plates were used for CD8 naive, and one plate was used for CD8 memory. To estimate repertoire size and how much clonotype sharing occurs between individuals, the study deeply sequenced the blood TCR repertoires of roughly 5 healthy adults. Between about 0.94 and 8.9 billion PBMCs per donor were obtained by leukapheresis. Different laboratories and diverse techniques were used to prepare libraries and sequence TCR repertoires, to increase sequencing depth and limit assay-specific biases.

Using the deep immunoSEQ assay, TCR CDR3 regions were amplified from genomic DNA by multiplex PCR. For each cell subset, the extracted genomic DNA was distributed evenly across all wells of several immunoSEQ 96-well plates, and each plate served as one replicate. For sorted subsets, approximately 0.2 ug of genomic DNA, equivalent to 25,000 to 35,000 T cell genomes, went into each replicate PCR. Purified libraries were quantified with a Qubit 3.0 fluorometer, sized on a Bioanalyzer 2100, and re-quantified with the KAPA Library Quantification kit. Every immunoSEQ 96-well plate was sequenced on a dedicated single-read 150-cycle Illumina NextSeq 550 flow cell. Per the original workflow: The immunoSEQ output contained only junctional sequences without quality scores, so filtering could not match that applied to full-length reads. To assign V/J genes and CDR3, sequences were annotated against IMGT germline references using PyIR, a Python wrapper for IgBLAST v1.9. Any read was removed if the V/J assignment was weak (E-value above 1e-6), the CDR3 was missing, or the read contained stop codons, out-of-frame junctions, or ambiguous translated residues. V3J clonotypes were defined as sequences sharing the same inferred V gene, J gene, and CDR3 amino acid sequence. The percentage overlap between two repertoires was calculated by dividing the number of shared unique clonotypes by the size of the smaller repertoire. Richness of each repertoire was evaluated using RTK rarefaction, the Chao1 estimator, and Recon v2.1 estimates of unobserved clonotypes. OLGA was used to compute generation probabilities for all TCRbeta clonotypes that the gDNA method yielded from a handful of donors. TCRdb stores this immuneACCESS table with in-frame sequences only. Part of the clones is absent; in the studies checked, under half of the shortfall reflects unresolved V genes, and no reason is known for the rest. V and J calls and clone size are given by that table; D and trimming were obtained from the DNA. Recorded for this sample are around 2.5 million clones; more than 85% of them occurred a single time. The top ten clones comprise more than 0.35% of the sample.

The study at large found these results: The small number of donors limited the genetic and exposure-history diversity represented. Naive subsets generally had larger estimated clonotype richness than memory subsets did. Pairwise subsampling indicated that sequencing depth was expected to affect the degree of clonotype sharing among donors. Rarefaction of sorted-subset datasets indicated incomplete sequencing despite the large sequencing depth. Compared with non-shared clonotypes, clonotypes shared by all four sorted-subset donors had higher generation probabilities. Approximately 5% of naive CD4, 3.5% of naive CD8, around 2.3% of memory CD4, and more than 0.35% of memory CD8 clonotypes were shared across a few donors. Sampling was limited to blood, and TCR repertoires in tissue likely differ from TCR repertoires in blood.

The germline ends are 14 bases apart after V is trimmed by 6 bases and J by 2 bases. CDR1 and CDR2 were assigned from the germline V gene as MDHEN and SYDVKM. Including cysteine and phenylalanine, the CDR3 has 14 amino acids. Only the CDR3 DNA stays, 42 bases, in frame from base 1. The donors were healthy, HIV-negative adults with no recently reported acute infections or vaccinations. Only Caucasian adults living in Nashville, Tennessee, USA were represented among the donors. CD4+ T cells were enriched by magnetic negative selection; naive cells were then positively selected on CD45RA, and the negative fraction formed the memory subset. After blood collection by leukapheresis, PBMCs were isolated using Ficoll-Histopaque density gradient centrifugation and then cryopreserved in the vapor phase of liquid nitrogen. Purity and quantity of every magnetically sorted T cell population were checked by analytical flow cytometry. Each sorted fraction had its genomic DNA isolated and then quantified by UV absorbance on a Nanodrop 2000c.

The chain is assembled from TRBV28 and TRBJ2-7, with a weak D call of TRBD1 (5 bases match). The specimen sequenced was naive CD4+ T cells from PBMCs. The cell subset or site label of this sample denotes: CD45RA+ positively selected. This clonotype was obtained from a man aged 18 to 30 in good health. Some clones in this sample may be carry-over from other donors' samples. Read as DNA, the sequence is TGTGCCAGCAGGTTCGGCAGGGCCCCCTACGAGCAGTACTTC. This translates into CASRFGRAPYEQYF.